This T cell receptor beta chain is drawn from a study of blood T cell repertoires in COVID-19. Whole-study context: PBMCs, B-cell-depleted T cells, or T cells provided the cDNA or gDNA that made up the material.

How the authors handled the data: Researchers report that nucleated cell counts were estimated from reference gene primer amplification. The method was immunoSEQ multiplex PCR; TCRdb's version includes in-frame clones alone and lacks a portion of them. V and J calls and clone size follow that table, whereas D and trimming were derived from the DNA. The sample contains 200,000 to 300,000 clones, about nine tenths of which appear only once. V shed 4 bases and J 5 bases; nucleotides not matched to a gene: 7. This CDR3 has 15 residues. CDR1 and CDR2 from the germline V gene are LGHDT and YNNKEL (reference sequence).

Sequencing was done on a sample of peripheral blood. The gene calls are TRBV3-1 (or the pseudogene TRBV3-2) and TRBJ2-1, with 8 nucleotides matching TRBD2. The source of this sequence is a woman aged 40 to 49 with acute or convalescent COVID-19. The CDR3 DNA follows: TGTGCCAGCAGCCCTATAGCGGGGCCACACAATGAGCAGTTCTTC. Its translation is CASSPIAGPHNEQFF.